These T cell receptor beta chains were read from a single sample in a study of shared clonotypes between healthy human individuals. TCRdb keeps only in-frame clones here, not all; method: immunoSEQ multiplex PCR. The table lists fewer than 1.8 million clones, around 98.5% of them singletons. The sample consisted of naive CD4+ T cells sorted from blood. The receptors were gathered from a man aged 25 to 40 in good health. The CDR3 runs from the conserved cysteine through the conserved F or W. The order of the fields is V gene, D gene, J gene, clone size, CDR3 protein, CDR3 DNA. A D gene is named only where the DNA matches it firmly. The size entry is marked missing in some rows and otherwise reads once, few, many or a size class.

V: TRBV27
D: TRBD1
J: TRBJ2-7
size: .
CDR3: CASSRPGTGGLAYEQYF
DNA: TGTGCCAGCAGCCGTCCCGGGACAGGGGGCCTAGCCTACGAGCAGTACTTC

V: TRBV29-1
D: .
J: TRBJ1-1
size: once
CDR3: CSVDQPNTEAFF
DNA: TGCAGCGTTGACCAACCGAACACTGAAGCTTTCTTT

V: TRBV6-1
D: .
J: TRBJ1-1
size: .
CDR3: CASSHIAPNTEAFF
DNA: TGTGCCAGCAGTCATATCGCCCCGAACACTGAAGCTTTCTTT

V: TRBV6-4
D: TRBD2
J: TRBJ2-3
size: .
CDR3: CASSSSGRAADTQYF
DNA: TGTGCCAGCAGTTCAAGCGGGAGGGCCGCAGATACGCAGTATTTT

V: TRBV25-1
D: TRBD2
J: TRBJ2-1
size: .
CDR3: CASSAFLAGGHNEQFF
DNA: TGTGCCAGCAGTGCCTTTCTAGCGGGAGGGCACAATGAGCAGTTCTTC

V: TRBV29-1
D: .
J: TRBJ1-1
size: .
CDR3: CSVRVGENTEAFF
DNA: TGCAGCGTCCGTGTAGGAGAAAACACTGAAGCTTTCTTT

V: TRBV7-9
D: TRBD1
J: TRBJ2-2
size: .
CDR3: CAWPRQGQSGELFF
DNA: TGTGCCTGGCCCCGACAGGGGCAGAGCGGGGAGCTGTTTTTT

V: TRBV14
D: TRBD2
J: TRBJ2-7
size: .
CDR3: CASSLGGSLRLAGGEQYF
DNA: TGTGCCAGCAGCCTCGGAGGATCACTACGACTAGCGGGAGGTGAGCAGTACTTC

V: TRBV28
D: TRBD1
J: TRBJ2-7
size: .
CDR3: CASSLMGQGGLAQYF
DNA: TGTGCCAGCAGTTTAATGGGACAGGGGGGACTGGCGCAGTACTTC

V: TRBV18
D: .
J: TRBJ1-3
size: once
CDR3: CASSPQAGGNTIYF
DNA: TGTGCCAGCTCGCCGCAGGCAGGTGGAAACACCATATATTTT

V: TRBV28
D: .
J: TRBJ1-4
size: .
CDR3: CASTPSGTGNEKLFF
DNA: TGTGCCAGCACCCCCTCCGGGACGGGTAATGAAAAACTGTTTTTT